Below, 25 T cell receptor beta chains from the same sample are listed, as sequenced in a study of T cell responses to AZD1222 COVID-19 vaccine. Sequencing was performed with immunoSEQ multiplex PCR; in TCRdb, only in-frame clones are kept and a portion is missing. The sample lists roughly 160,000 clones; 90% were seen once. The sample in question was peripheral blood, obtained on day 0 of AZD1222 vaccination. All receptors come from an adult in good health.

The V gene is TRBV2, the J gene TRBJ1-1; D gene unclear. CDR1 and CDR2 (germline): SNHLY, FYNNEI. This CDR3 contains 15 residues. The ends were cut back, 1 base at V and 0 bases at J, with 9 bases in the middle. The CDR3 coding sequence is TGTGCCAGCAGTGAAGGGGGTCGACTGAACACTGAAGCTTTCTTT. It is translated as CASSEGGRLNTEAFF.

The DNA of the CDR3 is TGTGCCAGCAGAGCCCCTGACAGAAACTATGGCTACACCTTC. This translates into CASRAPDRNYGYTF. V gene TRBV6-5 combines with J gene TRBJ1-2; tentatively, D is TRBD1 (5 bases). CDR3 length equals 14 residues. Germline V gene sequence: CDR1 MNHEY, CDR2 SVGAGI. V dropped 6 bases and J dropped 2 bases, with 13 bases sitting between them.

This clone was picked up one time. V gene TRBV9 combines with J gene TRBJ1-2; no definite D call. The CDR3 spans 15 residues. CDR1 is SGDLS and CDR2 is YYNGEE in the germline V gene. Trimming cost V 5 bases and J 3 bases, with 17 bases left between them. The CDR3 DNA reads TGTGCCAGCAGACTTACGGGTGGATTTTACTATGGCTACACCTTC. Translated, it gives CASRLTGGFYYGYTF.

The chain links TRBV6-1 to TRBJ1-4; possible D gene TRBD1, 6 bases. The CDR3 covers 15 residues. Deletions cut 2 bases from V and 1 base from J, with 8 bases between. CDR1 MNHNS and CDR2 SASEGT come from the germline V gene. The CDR3 region has the DNA TGTGCCAGCAGTGAACTGACAGGAACTAATGAAAAACTGTTTTTT. Protein sequence: CASSELTGTNEKLFF.

The V gene is TRBV20-1, the J gene TRBJ2-1, with D perhaps being TRBD1 or TRBD2 (5 bases each). The germline gives CDR1 DFQATT, CDR2 SNEGSKA (reference sequence). The V and J ends lost 3 bases and 5 bases respectively, with 23 bases between them. The CDR3 sequence is 17 residues long. DNA for the CDR3: TGCAGTGCTAGTATGTCCGGGACCCCGAGGGGCCACAATGAGCAGTTCTTC. Encoded protein: CSASMSGTPRGHNEQFF.

The chain joins TRBV28 to TRBJ1-2; D is perhaps TRBD1 (5 bases). Trimming removed 3 bases at V and 7 bases at J, with 12 bases between. The CDR3 consists of 13 residues. Germline values: CDR1 MDHEN, CDR2 SYDVKM. CDR3 sequence: CASSFVGDFGYTF. CDR3 DNA sequence: TGTGCCAGCAGTTTTGTGGGGGATTTTGGCTACACCTTC.

V is TRBV7-9 and J is TRBJ1-4, with 10 nucleotides matching TRBD1. The CDR3 is 14 residues long. Trimming at V came to 3 bases and at J to 6 bases, leaving 1 base not matched to a gene. Germline CDR1 and CDR2: SEHNR and FQNEAQ (reference sequence). In DNA form, the CDR3 reads TGTGCCAGCAGCTTGGGGACAGGGGATGAAAAACTGTTTTTT. Its protein is CASSLGTGDEKLFF.

This clone was counted a few times. The V and J genes are TRBV4-3 and TRBJ1-1; D is undetermined. The V end was cut by 0 bases, the J end by 0 bases, with 8 bases between. The CDR3 length is 15 residues. CDR1 and CDR2 (germline): LGHNA, YSLEER. The DNA of the CDR3 is TGCGCCAGCAGCCAAGATTCGAGGGTGAACACTGAAGCTTTCTTT. Its protein is CASSQDSRVNTEAFF.

V usage is TRBV5-8 and J usage is TRBJ2-5, with D tentatively TRBD1 (6 bases). The CDR3 contains 17 residues. Trimming removed 0 bases at V and 6 bases at J, with 21 bases between. Germline CDR1 and CDR2: SGHTS and YDEGEE. The CDR3 coding sequence is TGTGCCAGCAGCTTGGTTCTTATCCGGGACAAAATAAAGACCCAGTACTTC. It is translated as CASSLVLIRDKIKTQYF. Based on the CDR3 plus reference TRBV5-8 and TRBJ2-5, the full variable domain is EAGVTQSPTHLIKTRGQQATLRCSPISGHTSVYWYQQALGLGLQFLLWYDEGEERNRGNFPPRFSGRQFPNYSSELNVNALELEDSALYLCASSLVLIRDKIKTQYFGPGTRLLVL.

In nucleotides, the CDR3 is TGTGCCAGCAGCCTAAGGGGGCGGGAGGCTGAAAAACTGTTTTTT. It specifies CASSLRGREAEKLFF. V and J are TRBV3-1 (or the pseudogene TRBV3-2) and TRBJ1-4; 7 nucleotides line up with TRBD1. This CDR3 has 15 residues. Germline assignment: CDR1 LGHDT and CDR2 YNNKEL (reference sequence). Trimming took 4 bases from V and 7 from J; bases not matched to a gene: 9.

The rearrangement joins TRBV24-1 to TRBJ2-3; 10 positions agree with TRBD2. V was pared by 0 bases and J by 0 bases, with 8 bases of the junction left unmatched. The CDR3 has 19 amino acids. CDR1 KGHDR and CDR2 SFDVKD come from the germline V gene. CDR3: CATSDLSLAGATSTDTQYF. Here the CDR3 DNA reads TGTGCCACCAGTGATTTGAGTCTAGCGGGGGCTACTAGCACAGATACGCAGTATTTT.

The gene calls are TRBV30 and TRBJ1-1; D unclear. The germline gives CDR1 GTSNPN, CDR2 SVGIG (reference sequence). The length of the CDR3 is 14 residues. V lost 2 bases and J 4 bases, leaving 14 bases between the germline ends. The CDR3 DNA reads TGTGCCTGGAGTATGGTTGGCCTCCTCACTGAAGCTTTCTTT. This codes for CAWSMVGLLTEAFF. Looking up the rest from reference TRBV30 and TRBJ1-1 gives the full variable domain: SQTIHQWPATLVQPVGSPLSLECTVEGTSNPNLYWYRQAAGRGLQLLFYSVGIGQISSEVPQNLSASRPQDRQFILSSKKLLLSDSGFYLCAWSMVGLLTEAFFGQGTRLTVV.

The chain uses TRBV3-1 (or the pseudogene TRBV3-2) and TRBJ1-6; unclear D gene. CDR1 is LGHDT and CDR2 is YNNKEL in the germline V gene (reference sequence). This CDR3 has 15 residues. Trimming removed 3 bases from V and 5 bases from J, with 11 bases in between. The CDR3 reads CASSQGAVDNSPLHF. CDR3 DNA sequence: TGTGCCAGCAGCCAGGGAGCCGTCGATAATTCACCCCTCCACTTT.

V is TRBV5-4 and J is TRBJ2-5, with D tentatively TRBD1 or TRBD2 (6 bases each). The CDR3 is made up of 14 amino acids. V lost 4 bases and J lost 6, with 16 bases in between. CDR1 is SGHNT and CDR2 is YYREEE in the germline V gene (reference sequence). The CDR3 DNA is TGTGCCAGCAGCCCGCCACAGGGAGGAAAGACCCAGTACTTC. Translated, it gives CASSPPQGGKTQYF.

The chain links TRBV5-1 to TRBJ2-7; maybe TRBD1 (5 bases). The V gene lost 4 bases and the J gene lost 5 bases, with 13 bases spanning the gap. Germline CDR1 is SGHRS and CDR2 is YFSETQ. This CDR3 has 13 amino acids. CDR3: CASSLGHVHEQYF. CDR3 nucleotide sequence: TGCGCCAGCAGCCTCGGACATGTCCACGAGCAGTACTTC. The variable domain in full, completed from reference TRBV5-1 and TRBJ2-7, reads KAGVTQTPRYLIKTRGQQVTLSCSPISGHRSVSWYQQTPGQGLQFLFEYFSETQRNKGNFPGRFSGRQFSNSRSEMNVSTLELGDSALYLCASSLGHVHEQYFGPGTRLTVT.

The rearrangement joins TRBV28 to TRBJ2-7, with D possibly matching TRBD1 (6 bases). The germline V and J ends were trimmed by 4 bases and 1 base, with 17 bases remaining between them. In germline, CDR1 is MDHEN, CDR2 SYDVKM. This CDR3 is 16 amino acids long. CDR3 bases: TGTGCCAGCAGTTCCTCGACAGGAACGGGGTCCTACGAGCAGTACTTC. It encodes CASSSSTGTGSYEQYF.

The rearrangement joins TRBV5-5 to TRBJ2-7, with a weak D call TRBD2 (5 bases). Germline V CDR1 and CDR2: SGHKS, YYEKEE (reference sequence). Trimming cost V 2 bases and J 0 bases, with 12 bases left between them. The CDR3 covers 15 residues. CDR3 protein: CASSFPTGSSYEQYF. CDR3 coding DNA: TGTGCCAGCAGCTTCCCCACGGGGAGCTCCTACGAGCAGTACTTC.

The chain recombines TRBV11-3 with TRBJ2-3; 9 nucleotides agree with TRBD2. V lost 4 bases, J lost 0 bases, and 8 bases stayed unmatched. CDR1 is SGHNT, CDR2 YENEEA, per germline. This CDR3 is 17 amino acids long. For the CDR3, the DNA is TGTGCCAGCAGCTACACGCTAGCGGGGCCTAGCACAGATACGCAGTATTTT. This gives the protein CASSYTLAGPSTDTQYF.

This clone was detected only once. This chain joins TRBV27 and TRBJ1-6, with D maybe TRBD1 (6 bases). The CDR3 totals 18 residues. Germline V lookup: CDR1 MNHEY, CDR2 SMNVEV (reference sequence). The germline V and J ends were trimmed by 4 bases and 7 bases, with 23 bases remaining between them. The CDR3 spells CASSSVNYRDPGNSPLHF. The DNA for the CDR3 is TGTGCCAGCAGTTCCGTAAATTACAGGGACCCCGGCAATTCACCCCTCCACTTT.

The chain joins TRBV28 to TRBJ2-7, with 10 nucleotides matching TRBD1. Trimming removed 6 bases from V and 6 bases from J; junction bases left unmatched: 8. Germline-derived CDR1 and CDR2 are MDHEN and SYDVKM. CDR3 length equals 14 residues. CDR3 protein: CASRAGTGVGEQYF. DNA of the CDR3: TGTGCCAGCAGAGCCGGGACAGGGGTTGGCGAGCAGTACTTC.

The chain recombines TRBV19 with TRBJ2-1; D possibly corresponds to TRBD2 (6 bases). The V end lost 3 bases, the J end lost 3 bases, and 21 bases lay between the germline ends. Germline assignment: CDR1 LNHDA and CDR2 SQIVND (reference sequence). The CDR3 has 18 residues. The CDR3 nucleotides are TGTGCCAGTAGTATGGATCTGGGGGTAGGAGGGGTCTACAATGAGCAGTTCTTC. This translates into CASSMDLGVGGVYNEQFF.

This chain connects TRBV19 to TRBJ1-1, with D perhaps TRBD1 (6 bases). Per germline, CDR1 LNHDA and CDR2 SQIVND (reference sequence). The CDR3 is 15 amino acids. The V end was cut by 0 bases, the J end by 4 bases, with 12 bases between. The chain's CDR3 is CASSIEGQGSTEAFF. CDR3 nucleotide sequence: TGTGCCAGTAGTATAGAGGGACAAGGGAGCACTGAAGCTTTCTTT.

J is TRBJ1-4 and V is TRBV28; D gene uncertain. Germline-derived CDR1 and CDR2 are MDHEN and SYDVKM. The CDR3 runs to 12 residues. V shed 7 bases and J shed 3 bases, with 6 bases lying between them. The CDR3 DNA sequence: TGTGCCAGCACAATCTCTAATGAAAAACTGTTTTTT. Amino acid sequence: CASTISNEKLFF.

J is TRBJ1-4 and V is TRBV14; no reliable D call. Trimming removed 0 bases from V and 8 bases from J, with 16 bases in between. This CDR3 spans 16 amino acids. Germline V gene data show CDR1 as SGHDN and CDR2 as FVKESK. CDR3 region: CASSQDRALGEEKLFF. CDR3 DNA: TGTGCCAGCAGCCAAGATCGGGCTCTCGGGGAGGAAAAACTGTTTTTT.

The chain recombines TRBV5-1 with TRBJ1-1; 10 nucleotides line up with TRBD1. This CDR3 is 14 amino acids long. CDR1 is SGHRS and CDR2 is YFSETQ in the germline V gene. The V segment lost 0 bases and the J segment 5 bases; nucleotides outside the gene matches: 1. The CDR3 nucleotides read TGCGCCAGCAGCTTGGGACAGGGGGCGACTGAAGCTTTCTTT. The encoded protein is CASSLGQGATEAFF.